The sequence of this TCR beta chain was determined in a study of cytomegalovirus exposure and HLA in healthy donors. This CDR3 contains 16 residues. V was trimmed by 0 bases and J by 0 bases, leaving 11 bases between them. CDR1 and CDR2 (germline): SGHNT, YENEEA. Primers: 60 Vbeta forward and 13 Jbeta reverse. The method was immunoSEQ multiplex PCR; TCRdb's version includes in-frame clones alone and lacks a portion of them. The profile covers under 150,000 clones, with roughly 72% appearing a single time and 4% to 5% taken by the ten largest. Study-wide results and limits: Among the sequence variants, a highly shared cluster was likely an artifact of sequencing. As was reported, the HLA-A and HLA-B alleles of most subjects were accurately predicted from TCR beta sequences.

On this clone itself: Antigen unknown.

This TCR derives from a woman between 40 and 55 years old in good health and CMV-seropositive. The sequenced sample consisted of PBMCs. The rearrangement links TRBV11-3 to TRBJ1-1; D gene uncertain. The CDR3 region is CASSLDTQRLNTEAFF. DNA for the CDR3: TGTGCCAGCAGCTTAGATACCCAGCGGCTGAACACTGAAGCTTTCTTT.